The 9 T cell receptor beta chains reported below all come from one sample, sequenced in a study of T cells in Graves' hyperthyroidism and ophthalmopathy. The source material, RNA transcripts, was used to amplify TCR beta CDR3 regions. A first-round RT-PCR of the TCR CDR3 used the HTBI primer set. TCRdb reanalysed the multiplex PCR reads using MiXCR and keeps one entry per CDR3 protein. The repertoire holds about 600,000 distinct CDR3 sequences, with 14% as singletons. The source material was blood. The receptor set was obtained from a woman aged 45-65 years with Graves' ophthalmopathy.

This clonotype was observed many times. The chain recombines TRBV10-3 with TRBJ2-7; unclear D gene. CDR1 is ENHRY and CDR2 is SYGVKD in the germline V gene. The CDR3 spans 14 residues. The V end was cut by 10 bases, the J end by 3 bases, with 19 bases between. CDR3 residues: CANARGGAGYEQYF. Here the CDR3 DNA reads TGTGCCAACGCAAGAGGCGGAGCAGGCTACGAGCAGTACTTC.

In its sample, this clonotype was seen a few times. Just one base apart from a much larger clone, this may be a read error. The V call is TRBV15, the J call TRBJ2-1, with D possibly called TRBD1 or TRBD2 (5 bases each). The CDR3 is 14 amino acids. Germline values: CDR1 LNHNV, CDR2 YYDKDF (reference sequence). V was clipped by 1 base and J by 5 bases, with 9 bases between them. CDR3 residues: CATSRGGGNNEQFF. CDR3 sequence (DNA): TGTGCCACCAGCAGAGGTGGGGGAAACAATGAGCAGTTCTTC.

This clonotype was observed at least ten times. This rearrangement joins TRBV24-1 to TRBJ2-2; 8 nucleotides line up with TRBD1. V lost 0 bases to trimming and J lost 7 bases; unmatched junction nucleotides: 3. There are 15 residues in the CDR3. Per the germline V gene, CDR1 is KGHDR and CDR2 is SFDVKD. CDR3: CATSDLRGTGGELFF. CDR3 coding DNA: TGTGCCACCAGTGATTTGAGGGGGACAGGCGGGGAGCTGTTTTTT.

This clonotype came up a few times. V is TRBV5-1 and J is TRBJ2-5; 7 bases map to TRBD2. Germline V lookup: CDR1 SGHRS, CDR2 YFSETQ. The CDR3 contains 15 residues. V trimming: 2 bases; J trimming: 4 bases; junction bases outside the gene matches: 8. CDR3 coding DNA: TGCGCCAGCAGCTTCCAGCGGGATAGTTTAGAGACCCAGTACTTC. It is translated as CASSFQRDSLETQYF.

This clonotype was detected many times. V and J are TRBV2 and TRBJ1-5; D remains ambiguous. CDR3 length: 13 amino acids. The V gene's germline CDR1 is SNHLY and CDR2 FYNNEI. V lost 6 bases, J lost 0 bases, and 6 bases lay in between. CDR3 residues: CASRQNSNQPQHF. DNA for the CDR3: TGTGCCAGCAGACAGAATAGCAATCAGCCCCAGCATTTT.

This chain links TRBV15 with TRBJ1-4; a weak D match, TRBD1 (5 bases). The V gene lost 0 bases and the J gene lost 10 bases, with 18 bases spanning the gap. Germline CDR1 reads LNHNV; CDR2 reads YYDKDF (reference sequence). This CDR3 has 16 residues. The CDR3 reads CATSRDSGRVTAKLFF. In DNA form, the CDR3 reads TGTGCCACCAGCAGAGATTCGGGCAGGGTTACGGCAAAACTGTTTTTT. The full variable domain, completed using reference TRBV15 and TRBJ1-4, is DAMVIQNPRYQVTQFGKPVTLSCSQTLNHNVMYWYQQKSSQAPKLLFHYYDKDFNNEADTPDNFQSRRPNTSFCFLDIRSPGLGDTAMYLCATSRDSGRVTAKLFFGSGTQLSVL.

This clonotype was counted at least ten times. The chain uses TRBV5-1 and TRBJ2-1; 11 bases are a match to TRBD2. CDR1 SGHRS and CDR2 YFSETQ come from the germline V gene. The CDR3 spans 17 residues. With V trimmed by 4 bases and J by 5 bases, 11 bases remained unmatched. The CDR3 DNA sequence: TGCGCCAGCAGCACAGGGACTAGCGGTACCCAAAACAATGAGCAGTTCTTC. It encodes CASSTGTSGTQNNEQFF. The full variable domain, its missing parts supplied by reference TRBV5-1 and TRBJ2-1, is KAGVTQTPRYLIKTRGQQVTLSCSPISGHRSVSWYQQTPGQGLQFLFEYFSETQRNKGNFPGRFSGRQFSNSRSEMNVSTLELGDSALYLCASSTGTSGTQNNEQFFGPGTRLTVL.

Many counts were recorded for this clonotype. The chain uses TRBV7-9 and TRBJ2-1, with TRBD2 matching over 8 bases. In germline, CDR1 is SEHNR, CDR2 FQNEAQ (reference sequence). This CDR3 is 16 amino acids long. V trimming: 4 bases; J trimming: 8 bases; junction bases outside the gene matches: 13. Here the CDR3 reads CASSSLAGKAVDEQFF. CDR3 coding DNA: TGTGCCAGCAGCTCGTTAGCGGGAAAGGCGGTCGATGAGCAGTTCTTC. Full variable domain (outside the CDR3, taken from reference TRBV7-9 and TRBJ2-1): DTGVSQNPRHKITKRGQNVTFRCDPISEHNRLYWYRQTLGQGPEFLTYFQNEAQLEKSRLLSDRFSAERPKGSFSTLEIQRTEQGDSAMYLCASSSLAGKAVDEQFFGPGTRLTVL.

This clonotype occurred many times. This chain connects TRBV20-1 to TRBJ2-7; 12 nucleotides line up with TRBD2. V lost 6 bases, J lost 7 bases, and 10 bases stayed unmatched. The CDR3 is 14 amino acids. The germline CDR1 and CDR2 sequences are DFQATT and SNEGSKA (reference sequence). The CDR3 is CSAKLAGGSQEQYF. CDR3 coding DNA: TGCAGTGCCAAACTAGCGGGAGGCTCCCAGGAGCAGTACTTC.